A single sample gave rise to the 29 T cell receptor beta chains below, sequenced in a study of blood T cell repertoires in COVID-19. Clones were read by immunoSEQ multiplex PCR, and TCRdb kept only the in-frame ones, dropping some. The sample records about 400,000 clones, 89% being singletons. What was sequenced was peripheral blood. These receptors were collected from a man aged 40-49 years with acute or convalescent COVID-19.

The J gene is TRBJ1-4, the V gene TRBV4-3; no firm D call. Between the trimmed V and J ends, which lost 1 base and 3 bases, there was a span of 6 bases. The CDR3 totals 14 residues. The V gene's germline CDR1 is LGHNA and CDR2 YSLEER. The CDR3 DNA reads TGCGCCAGCAGCCAAGTAGGAGCTAATGAAAAACTGTTTTTT. Translating it yields CASSQVGANEKLFF.

The chain employs TRBV2 and TRBJ2-7; 7 positions agree with TRBD1. V was clipped by 3 bases and J by 6 bases; unmatched bases: 8. Germline values: CDR1 SNHLY, CDR2 FYNNEI. This CDR3 comprises 14 residues. CDR3 amino acids: CASSERQGVSEQYF. CDR3 bases: TGTGCCAGCAGTGAGAGACAGGGAGTCTCCGAGCAGTACTTC.

V usage is TRBV6-5 and J usage is TRBJ2-7; D perhaps matches TRBD2 (5 bases). Germline assignment: CDR1 MNHEY and CDR2 SVGAGI. V lost 0 bases, J lost 3 bases, and 15 bases lay in between. CDR3 size: 16 residues. The DNA of the CDR3 is TGTGCCAGCAGTTACTCGATCTACGGGGAGAGCTACGAGCAGTACTTC. It codes for CASSYSIYGESYEQYF.

This rearrangement joins TRBV7-2 to TRBJ2-7, with no clear D. V lost 5 bases, J lost 5 bases, and 10 bases lay in between. The V gene's germline CDR1 is SGHTA and CDR2 FQGNSA. This CDR3 is 12 amino acids long. The CDR3 DNA reads TGTGCCAGCAGCAAGACTCGGGACGAGCAGTACTTC. Its protein is CASSKTRDEQYF. Variable domain in full (rest from reference TRBV7-2 and TRBJ2-7): GAGVSQSPSNKVTEKGKDVELRCDPISGHTALYWYRQSLGQGLEFLIYFQGNSAPDKSGLPSDRFSAERTGGSVSTLTIQRTQQEDSAVYLCASSKTRDEQYFGPGTRLTVT.

This clone was picked up one time. The rearrangement uses TRBV28 and TRBJ2-1; TRBD2 agrees at 12 bases. CDR1 MDHEN and CDR2 SYDVKM come from the germline V gene. J was trimmed by 6 bases and V by 5 bases; bases with no gene match: 5. The CDR3 totals 15 residues. DNA of the CDR3: TGTGCCAGCAGTCCTAGCGGGAGGGTGATCAATGAGCAGTTCTTC. This sequence encodes CASSPSGRVINEQFF.

The chain recombines TRBV7-9 with TRBJ1-1, with D hard to call. Trimming pared 2 bases from V and 0 bases from J, leaving 4 bases between. Looked up from germline, CDR1 is SEHNR and CDR2 is FQNEAQ (reference sequence). The CDR3 runs to 13 residues. The CDR3 DNA reads TGTGCCAGCAGCTTACGGTTGAACACTGAAGCTTTCTTT. Amino acids: CASSLRLNTEAFF.

The chain employs TRBV6-5 and TRBJ2-7; the D is unclear. Trimming shortened V by 4 bases and J by 4 bases, and 14 bases separated the two germline ends. CDR1 and CDR2 (germline): MNHEY, SVGAGI. The CDR3 has 14 amino acids. The CDR3 loop is CASSSPRSTYEQYF. The CDR3 region has the DNA TGTGCCAGCAGTTCGCCGAGGTCGACTTACGAGCAGTACTTC.

This chain links TRBV6-1 with TRBJ2-1, with D perhaps matching TRBD2 (6 bases). Germline values: CDR1 MNHNS, CDR2 SASEGT. There are 14 residues in the CDR3. V lost 0 bases, J lost 9 bases, and 12 bases lay in between. The chain's CDR3 is CASSEAGLASEQFF. The CDR3 coding sequence is TGTGCCAGCAGTGAAGCGGGGCTAGCGTCTGAGCAGTTCTTC.

A word on this clone: Other nucleotide sequences from this sample produce the same CDR3. The chain uses TRBV28 and TRBJ2-7; D possibly corresponds to TRBD1 (5 bases). Germline loops: CDR1 MDHEN, CDR2 SYDVKM. V lost 2 bases and J 0 bases, leaving 5 bases between the germline ends. The CDR3 is 13 amino acids. The DNA for the CDR3 is TGTGCCAGCAGTTTAGACAGCTCCTACGAGCAGTACTTC. Translation gives CASSLDSSYEQYF. The variable domain in full, completed from reference TRBV28 and TRBJ2-7, reads DVKVTQSSRYLVKRTGEKVFLECVQDMDHENMFWYRQDPGLGLRLIYFSYDVKMKEKGDIPEGYSVSREKKERFSLILESASTNQTSMYLCASSLDSSYEQYFGPGTRLTVT.

In the case of this clone: This sample includes further DNA sequences coding for the same CDR3. CDR3 DNA: TGTGCCATCAGTGCCCCGGGACAGGGGGCCTATGGCTACACCTTC. Translation gives CAISAPGQGAYGYTF. The chain employs TRBV10-3 and TRBJ1-2, with 12 bases aligning to TRBD1. Per the germline V gene, CDR1 is ENHRY and CDR2 is SYGVKD. This CDR3 is 15 amino acids long. After removal of 4 bases from V and 4 bases from J, the junction contained 4 bases not matched to a gene.

This clone was counted once. The chain uses TRBV9 and TRBJ1-6; weak D call: TRBD1 (5 bases). From germline, CDR1 is SGDLS and CDR2 YYNGEE. With 1 base removed from V and 7 bases from J, the gap between germline ends came to 12 bases. CDR3 length: 15 residues. The DNA of the CDR3 is TGTGCCAGCAGCGTACGTCCCCAGGGAAATTCACCCCTCCACTTT. It yields the protein CASSVRPQGNSPLHF. The entire variable domain, with the rest obtained from reference TRBV9 and TRBJ1-6, is as follows: DSGVTQTPKHLITATGQRVTLRCSPRSGDLSVYWYQQSLDQGLQFLIQYYNGEERAKGNILERFSAQQFPDLHSELNLSSLELGDSALYFCASSVRPQGNSPLHFGNGTRLTVT.

V and J are TRBV6-5 and TRBJ2-3; the match to TRBD2 covers 8 bases. The CDR3 has 15 residues. V was pared by 5 bases and J by 3 bases, with 7 bases of the junction left unmatched. The germline V gene has CDR1 MNHEY and CDR2 SVGAGI. CDR3 amino acids: CASSLLAETTDTQYF. In DNA form, the CDR3 reads TGTGCCAGCAGTCTACTAGCGGAGACTACAGATACGCAGTATTTT.

The V gene is TRBV6-5, the J gene TRBJ2-7; 10 nucleotides align to TRBD1. The CDR3 covers 14 residues. Trimming took 4 bases from V and 3 from J; bases not matched to a gene: 3. Germline CDR1 reads MNHEY; CDR2 reads SVGAGI. This CDR3 reads CASSWDRGDYEQYF. CDR3 DNA sequence: TGTGCCAGCAGTTGGGACAGGGGAGACTACGAGCAGTACTTC.

The chain has TRBV14 and TRBJ1-6; the D is unclear. The CDR3 covers 15 residues. V lost 1 base to trimming and J lost 8 bases, with 12 bases between them. The germline CDR1 and CDR2 sequences are SGHDN and FVKESK. The DNA for the CDR3 is TGTGCCAGCAGCCAAGTCGCACAGCCCTATTCACCCCTCCACTTT. Translating it yields CASSQVAQPYSPLHF.

The chain is built from TRBV5-1 and TRBJ1-1; tentatively, D is TRBD1 (6 bases). CDR1 SGHRS and CDR2 YFSETQ come from the germline V gene. Trimming pared 4 bases from V and 4 bases from J, leaving 14 bases between. The CDR3 totals 14 residues. The CDR3 here is CASSAGQGSTEAFF. In nucleotides, the CDR3 is TGCGCCAGCAGCGCGGGTCAGGGGAGCACTGAAGCTTTCTTT.

This chain connects TRBV2 to TRBJ1-1; possible D gene TRBD1, 6 bases. V shed 4 bases and J shed 3 bases, with 9 bases lying between them. Germline CDR1 is SNHLY and CDR2 is FYNNEI. CDR3 length: 13 residues. The CDR3 nucleotides read TGTGCCAGCAGTGGCCAGGGGTACACTGAAGCTTTCTTT. It specifies CASSGQGYTEAFF.

CDR3 residues: CASSQEGTSSYEQYF. The CDR3 nucleotides read TGTGCCAGCAGCCAAGAGGGGACTAGCTCCTACGAGCAGTACTTC. The genes are TRBV3-1 (or the pseudogene TRBV3-2) and TRBJ2-7; 8 bases are shared with TRBD2. Germline V gene data show CDR1 as LGHDT and CDR2 as YNNKEL (reference sequence). Losses at the gene ends were 0 bases for V and 0 bases for J; bases not matched to a gene: 1. This CDR3 spans 15 amino acids.

The rearrangement joins TRBV19 to TRBJ1-1; unclear D gene. Germline V gives CDR1 LNHDA, CDR2 SQIVND (reference sequence). The V end lost 5 bases, the J end lost 4 bases, and 11 bases lay between the germline ends. The CDR3 covers 13 residues. The CDR3 DNA is TGTGCCAGTAGTCCAGAGTTAGCCACTGAAGCTTTCTTT. The encoded protein is CASSPELATEAFF. The full variable domain, its missing parts supplied by reference TRBV19 and TRBJ1-1, is DGGITQSPKYLFRKEGQNVTLSCEQNLNHDAMYWYRQDPGQGLRLIYYSQIVNDFQKGDIAEGYSVSREKKESFPLTVTSAQKNPTAFYLCASSPELATEAFFGQGTRLTVV.

V gene TRBV19 combines with J gene TRBJ2-7; 14 positions agree with TRBD2. In germline, CDR1 is LNHDA, CDR2 SQIVND (reference sequence). The J segment lost 4 bases and the V segment lost 3 bases, leaving 5 bases of the junction unmatched. This CDR3 has 16 amino acids. The CDR3 region is CASSMGLAGDGYEQYF. CDR3 coding DNA: TGTGCCAGTAGTATGGGACTAGCGGGAGATGGGTACGAGCAGTACTTC.

V is TRBV5-1 and J is TRBJ1-2; D possibly corresponds to TRBD1 (5 bases). CDR1 and CDR2 from the germline V gene are SGHRS and YFSETQ. The CDR3 runs 15 residues. Trimming cost V 0 bases and J 6 bases, with 15 bases left between them. The CDR3, as DNA: TGCGCCAGCAGCTTGGTGGTCGGGGGAGAGAATGGCTACACCTTC. Residues: CASSLVVGGENGYTF. The full variable domain, completed using reference TRBV5-1 and TRBJ1-2, is KAGVTQTPRYLIKTRGQQVTLSCSPISGHRSVSWYQQTPGQGLQFLFEYFSETQRNKGNFPGRFSGRQFSNSRSEMNVSTLELGDSALYLCASSLVVGGENGYTFGSGTRLTVV.

The chain uses TRBV19 and TRBJ2-7; 7 bases map to TRBD1. V trimming: 10 bases; J trimming: 2 bases; junction bases outside the gene matches: 14. The CDR3 covers 15 residues. Looked up from germline, CDR1 is LNHDA and CDR2 is SQIVND (reference sequence). Written as DNA, the CDR3 is TGTGCCACCCGATCCCGGACAGGAGGAACCTACGAGCAGTACTTC. This translates into CATRSRTGGTYEQYF.

The chain combines TRBV2 with TRBJ2-5, with 9 bases identical to TRBD2. Germline V gives CDR1 SNHLY, CDR2 FYNNEI. J was trimmed by 4 bases and V by 7 bases; bases with no gene match: 7. The CDR3 contains 14 residues. The CDR3 DNA reads TGTGCCAGCAAGCAGCGGGGGGCCCCAGAGACCCAGTACTTC. Protein product: CASKQRGAPETQYF.

Here the CDR3 DNA reads TGTGCCTGGAGTCGTAGCGGGAGTGGAGAAACGCAGTATTTT. This encodes CAWSRSGSGETQYF. The chain joins TRBV30 to TRBJ2-3; 9 bases are a match to TRBD2. Germline V gene data show CDR1 as GTSNPN and CDR2 as SVGIG (reference sequence). The length of the CDR3 is 14 residues. After removal of 2 bases from V and 9 bases from J, the junction contained 9 bases not matched to a gene. Filled out from reference TRBV30 and TRBJ2-3, the complete variable domain reads SQTIHQWPATLVQPVGSPLSLECTVEGTSNPNLYWYRQAAGRGLQLLFYSVGIGQISSEVPQNLSASRPQDRQFILSSKKLLLSDSGFYLCAWSRSGSGETQYFGPGTRLTVL.

The gene calls are TRBV19 and TRBJ1-1; TRBD1 aligns across 8 bases. The germline gives CDR1 LNHDA, CDR2 SQIVND (reference sequence). V shed 4 bases and J 5 bases; nucleotides not matched to a gene: 6. The CDR3 totals 14 residues. The CDR3 bases are TGTGCCAGTAGTACGCGGACAGGGTGGACTGAAGCTTTCTTT. Translating it yields CASSTRTGWTEAFF.

In DNA, the CDR3 is TGTGCCAGCAGCGGGACAGGGGTGAACACTGAAGCTTTCTTT. Translated, it gives CASSGTGVNTEAFF. The chain employs TRBV5-5 and TRBJ1-1; 10 bases line up with TRBD1. After removal of 4 bases from V and 0 bases from J, the junction contained 0 bases not matched to a gene. Germline lookup yields CDR1 SGHKS and CDR2 YYEKEE (reference sequence). The CDR3 has 14 amino acids.

The gene calls are TRBV5-1 and TRBJ1-2, with 10 nucleotides matching TRBD1. Germline V CDR1 and CDR2: SGHRS, YFSETQ. CDR3 length: 16 residues. V shed 0 bases, J shed 4 bases, and the junction held 6 bases outside the gene matches. CDR3 amino acids: CASSLADRGRVYGYTF. CDR3 nucleotides: TGCGCCAGCAGCTTGGCAGACAGGGGGCGCGTCTATGGCTACACCTTC.

There are a few counts of this clone. The CDR3 DNA sequence: TGTGCCATCTACTCTAGCTCTGGGGCCAACGTCCTGACTTTC. Translated, it gives CAIYSSSGANVLTF. This chain joins TRBV6-5 and TRBJ2-6; the D is unclear. Germline CDR1 reads MNHEY; CDR2 reads SVGAGI. Trimming cost V 10 bases and J 0 bases, with 10 bases left between them. The CDR3 has 14 amino acids.

This chain joins TRBV9 and TRBJ2-1; maybe TRBD1 (6 bases). Germline V gene sequence: CDR1 SGDLS, CDR2 YYNGEE. The CDR3 loop spans 13 amino acids. V lost 3 bases and J 9 bases, leaving 13 bases between the germline ends. CDR3 DNA sequence: TGTGCCAGCAGCGCAAACTCAGGGGTTGAGCAGTTCTTC. It is translated as CASSANSGVEQFF.

The chain couples TRBV2 to TRBJ2-1; D not certain. Trimming took off 6 bases at V and 0 bases at J, with 9 bases between the two ends. Germline V gene data show CDR1 as SNHLY and CDR2 as FYNNEI. This CDR3 comprises 14 residues. Written as DNA, the CDR3 is TGTGCCAGCAGCGACGCGGACTCCTACAATGAGCAGTTCTTC. Protein sequence: CASSDADSYNEQFF.